The entry below gives a single T cell receptor beta chain sequence along with its context. Its antigen is unknown. The sample originates from a study of siplizumab effects on memory and regulatory T cells. Findings and caveats of the study: Mean Treg-derived proportions of mappable alloreactive CD4+ clones were less than 75% for siplizumab and about 28% for controls. Unstimulated naive T cells seemed to show more diversity than memory cells did, and they also seemed to be among the major contributors to the alloresponse. No functional test confirmed suppression by proliferating siplizumab-culture Tregs.

With 0 bases removed from V and 3 bases from J, the gap between germline ends came to 15 bases. CDR3 length equals 16 residues. Germline CDR1 GTSNPN, CDR2 SVGIG (reference sequence). Approximately 10^5 TCR templates underwent assay in every sample. Assay used: immunoSEQ multiplex PCR; TCRdb lists only in-frame clones, some missing. The sample consists of around 100,000 clones, more than 85% of them appearing once. The J gene is TRBJ2-1, the V gene TRBV30, with D tentatively TRBD1 or TRBD2 (6 bases each). The sequenced material came from Tregs sorted from blood. The sequence derives from a human donor in good health. Here the CDR3 reads CAWSVLGGDYYNEQFF. Here the CDR3 DNA reads TGTGCCTGGAGTGTACTGGGGGGCGATTACTACAATGAGCAGTTCTTC.